A single sample gave rise to the 10 T cell receptor beta chains below, sequenced in a study of T cell repertoires in cytomegalovirus infection. TCRdb re-derived calls from the reads in MiXCR, one entry per CDR3 protein. The sample carries around 190,000 distinct CDR3 sequences, 13% to 15% recorded once. The sequenced material came from PBMCs. The receptor set was obtained from a human donor in good health (CMV status not recorded). Some clones in this sample may be carry-over from other donors' samples.

This chain joins TRBV6-5 and TRBJ1-2; 8 nucleotides align to TRBD1. V shed 0 bases and J 10 bases; nucleotides not matched to a gene: 10. This CDR3 has 15 amino acids. Germline CDR1 and CDR2: MNHEY and SVGAGI. The chain's CDR3 is CASSYSISGQGVYTF. CDR3 nucleotide sequence: TGTGCCAGCAGTTACTCTATCTCAGGACAGGGCGTCTACACCTTC.

This clonotype was found many times. The germline gene is not matched at one end of the junction; a read error may be the cause. This chain links TRBV6-6 with TRBJ2-1; D is unclear. The CDR3 spans 14 residues. Germline V gene data show CDR1 as MNHNY and CDR2 as SVGAGI (reference sequence). CDR3 nucleotide sequence: TGTGCCAGCAGTTGGAGCGTCCCCTCTAATGGGCAGTTCTTC. Translation: CASSWSVPSNGQFF.

This clonotype was seen ten or more times. The rearrangement uses TRBV7-2 and TRBJ1-6, with no clear D. V was pared by 1 base and J by 5 bases, with 9 bases between. CDR1 and CDR2 (germline): SGHTA, FQGNSA. This CDR3 spans 15 amino acids. The CDR3 nucleotides are TGTGCCAGCAGCTTAGGGGGAGGCAATAATTCACCCCTCCACTTT. Translation: CASSLGGGNNSPLHF.

The chain has TRBV14 and TRBJ2-7, with TRBD2 matching 7 bases. The CDR3 has 13 amino acids. The trim removed 1 base at V and 6 bases at J, leaving 3 bases unmatched. The germline V gene has CDR1 SGHDN and CDR2 FVKESK. The CDR3, as DNA: TGTGCCAGCAGCCAAGGAGGGAGGGGCGAGCAGTACTTC. This sequence encodes CASSQGGRGEQYF. Based on the CDR3 plus reference TRBV14 and TRBJ2-7, the full variable domain is EAGVTQFPSHSVIEKGQTVTLRCDPISGHDNLYWYRRVMGKEIKFLLHFVKESKQDESGMPNNRFLAERTGGTYSTLKVQPAELEDSGVYFCASSQGGRGEQYFGPGTRLTVT.

This clonotype was counted at least ten times. This rearrangement joins TRBV7-2 to TRBJ1-5; possible D gene TRBD1, 5 bases. The germline gives CDR1 SGHTA, CDR2 FQGNSA. The CDR3 is 15 amino acids. The V end was cut by 1 base, the J end by 1 base, with 8 bases between. The CDR3 DNA follows: TGTGCCAGCAGCTTAGAACCAGGGAGCAATCAGCCCCAGCATTTT. Its translation: CASSLEPGSNQPQHF.

This clonotype was counted many times. The chain links TRBV7-2 to TRBJ2-3; D is unresolved. The CDR3 extends over 12 amino acids. V lost 6 bases, J lost 0 bases, and 4 bases lay in between. Germline CDR1 SGHTA, CDR2 FQGNSA. Written as DNA, the CDR3 is TGTGCCAGCAGAGATAGCACAGATACGCAGTATTTT. Protein: CASRDSTDTQYF.

CDR3 sequence: CSVGDGGAGGYTF. The DNA for the CDR3 is TGCAGCGTGGGTGACGGGGGCGCGGGTGGCTACACCTTC. The J gene is TRBJ1-2, the V gene TRBV29-1; perhaps TRBD1 as D (6 bases). Germline values: CDR1 SQVTM, CDR2 ANQGSEA. The CDR3 has 13 amino acids. The V and J ends lost 6 bases and 7 bases respectively, with 18 bases between them.

This clonotype was recorded at least ten times. This chain joins TRBV29-1 and TRBJ2-5; D call uncertain. V lost 6 bases to trimming and J lost 2 bases, with 4 bases between them. The CDR3 is 10 amino acids. Germline values: CDR1 SQVTM, CDR2 ANQGSEA. The CDR3: CSVGQETQYF. The CDR3 region has the DNA TGCAGCGTCGGACAAGAGACCCAGTACTTC.

This clonotype was detected a few times. The V call is TRBV28, the J call TRBJ2-2; D remains unclear. This CDR3 has 16 amino acids. Germline V gene sequence: CDR1 MDHEN, CDR2 SYDVKM. The V and J ends lost 4 bases and 4 bases respectively, with 16 bases between them. Written as DNA, the CDR3 is TGTGCCAGCAGTTCCCCCTCGGGCCGTGGCACCGGGGAGCTGTTTTTT. Translating gives CASSSPSGRGTGELFF.

At least ten counts were recorded for this clonotype. The rearrangement links TRBV7-2 to TRBJ2-7; D is unresolved. Germline assignment: CDR1 SGHTA and CDR2 FQGNSA. Trimming cost V 3 bases and J 2 bases, with 8 bases left between them. The CDR3 covers 13 residues. The CDR3 DNA reads as TGTGCCAGCAGCTTTCCTATTACCTACGAGCAGTACTTC. Its translation is CASSFPITYEQYF.